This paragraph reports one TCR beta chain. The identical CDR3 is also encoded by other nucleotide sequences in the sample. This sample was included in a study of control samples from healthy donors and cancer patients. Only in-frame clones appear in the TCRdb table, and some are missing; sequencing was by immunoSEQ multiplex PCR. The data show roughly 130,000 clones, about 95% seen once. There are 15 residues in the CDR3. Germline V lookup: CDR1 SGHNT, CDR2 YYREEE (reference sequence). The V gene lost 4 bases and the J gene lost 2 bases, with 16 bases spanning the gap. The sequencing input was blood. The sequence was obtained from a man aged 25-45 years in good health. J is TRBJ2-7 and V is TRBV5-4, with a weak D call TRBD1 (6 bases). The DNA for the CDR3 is TGTGCCAGCAGCACGAGGACAGTTTCTCCCTACGAGCAGTACTTC. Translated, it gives CASSTRTVSPYEQYF.